The next 15 T cell receptor beta chains were all read from a single sample in a study of T cells in Graves' hyperthyroidism and ophthalmopathy (dated 2019 in TCRdb). Library generation was performed with multiplex PCR. Sequenced on an Illumina HiSeq 2000. The TCR beta CDR3 regions were amplified from RNA transcripts. For the first round of RT-PCR on the TCR CDR3, the HTBI primer set was used together with the Qiagen OneStep RT-PCR kit. TCRdb reprocessed the public reads (quality trimming at Q25 with fastp, clone calling with MiXCR) and kept in-frame beta chains. Each entry merges the rows of one CDR3 protein and shows their most common DNA and genes. This sample is represented by over 200,000 distinct CDR3 sequences; more than 14% of them were singletons. 13% of the sample lies in the top ten. Sequencing was carried out using blood. The receptors were sampled from a woman in her thirties or forties with Graves' hyperthyroidism that later progressed to Graves' ophthalmopathy.

Many counts were recorded for this clonotype. The chain joins TRBV20-1 to TRBJ2-1; 14 bases match TRBD2. The CDR3 contains 15 residues. V was pared by 6 bases and J by 9 bases, with 10 bases of the junction left unmatched. Germline values: CDR1 DFQATT, CDR2 SNEGSKA (reference sequence). CDR3 coding DNA: TGCAGTGCCCCGGTCGGGACTAGCGGGAGTCGTGAGCAGTTCTTC. Its protein is CSAPVGTSGSREQFF.

The chain has TRBV28 and TRBJ1-2, with TRBD1 identical over 7 bases. The J segment lost 4 bases and the V segment lost 5 bases, leaving 10 bases of the junction unmatched. Per the germline V gene, CDR1 is MDHEN and CDR2 is SYDVKM. This CDR3 region has 15 residues. The CDR3 region has the DNA TGTGCCAGCAGTCCGGGGGGACAGAAAATCTATGGCTACACCTTC. Translating it yields CASSPGGQKIYGYTF.

The chain couples TRBV20-1 to TRBJ1-3; D is unclear. The CDR3 sequence is 14 residues long. Germline CDR1 reads DFQATT; CDR2 reads SNEGSKA (reference sequence). In DNA form, the CDR3 reads TGCATCAGCCGAGCCTGGGCCCGAGGAAACACCATATATTTT. Translating it yields CISRAWARGNTIYF.

This clonotype was seen at least ten times. The chain is built from TRBV19 and TRBJ1-1; 7 bases agree with TRBD1. The V and J ends lost 8 bases and 5 bases, in that order; junction bases with no gene match: 5. The germline V gene encodes CDR1 LNHDA and CDR2 SQIVND (reference sequence). This CDR3 spans 12 amino acids. The CDR3 sequence: CASGQVWTEAFF. CDR3 DNA: TGTGCCAGTGGACAGGTATGGACTGAAGCTTTCTTT.

Concerning this clonotype: One end of the junction does not line up with germline, which may come from a read error. J is TRBJ2-7 and V is TRBV19; possible D gene TRBD2, 5 bases. CDR1 LNHDA and CDR2 SQIVND come from the germline V gene (reference sequence). This CDR3 is 15 amino acids long. Written as DNA, the CDR3 is TGTGCCAGTAGTATAACCCCGGGGAGTTCCTATGAGCAGTACTTC. Translation: CASSITPGSSYEQYF. The variable domain in full, with the rest retrieved from reference TRBV19 and TRBJ2-7, is DGGITQSPKYLFRKEGQNVTLSCEQNLNHDAMYWYRQDPGQGLRLIYYSQIVNDFQKGDIAEGYSVSREKKESFPLTVTSAQKNPTAFYLCASSITPGSSYEQYFGPGTRLTVT.

This clonotype was observed at least ten times. This chain uses TRBV2 with TRBJ2-7; TRBD2 matches 16 bases. The junction had 4 bases not matched to a gene; V was cut back by 3 bases and J by 5 bases. CDR1 SNHLY and CDR2 FYNNEI come from the germline V gene. CDR3 length equals 16 residues. Here the CDR3 reads CASSDGTSGRANEQYF. As DNA, the CDR3 is TGTGCCAGCAGTGATGGGACTAGCGGGAGGGCCAACGAGCAGTACTTC.

This clonotype was detected ten times or more. The rearrangement joins TRBV3-1 to TRBJ2-5; 12 nucleotides match TRBD2. The V gene's germline CDR1 is LGHDT and CDR2 YNNKEL (reference sequence). This CDR3 has 20 amino acids. V was pared by 2 bases and J by 4 bases, with 17 bases of the junction left unmatched. CDR3 DNA sequence: TGTGCCAGCAGCCAAATGGGTTCCGGGGCAGGGGGACTAGCGGGAGAGACCCAGTACTTC. It encodes CASSQMGSGAGGLAGETQYF.

This clonotype was observed at least ten times. The rearrangement joins TRBV19 to TRBJ2-7; D is possibly TRBD1 (5 bases). The CDR3 is 16 residues long. Looked up from germline, CDR1 is LNHDA and CDR2 is SQIVND (reference sequence). The V gene lost 0 bases and the J gene lost 2 bases, with 14 bases spanning the gap. In nucleotides, the CDR3 is TGTGCCAGTAGTATAGATCATGGACGGACAACCTACGAGCAGTACTTC. Encoded protein: CASSIDHGRTTYEQYF.

There are many counts of this clonotype. The genes are TRBV7-9 and TRBJ2-3, with 9 bases that match TRBD2. With 8 bases clipped from V and 4 bases from J, the junction kept 7 bases outside the gene matches. Germline V gives CDR1 SEHNR, CDR2 FQNEAQ (reference sequence). The CDR3 contains 14 residues. CDR3 DNA: TGTGCCAGCCGTAGCGGGAGTGGCGCAGATACGCAGTATTTT. Translation gives CASRSGSGADTQYF.

The sample holds many counts of this clonotype. The rearrangement links TRBV19 to TRBJ1-5, with 7 bases that match TRBD1. CDR3 length equals 15 residues. After removal of 7 bases from V and 4 bases from J, the junction contained 10 bases not matched to a gene. From germline, CDR1 is LNHDA and CDR2 SQIVND (reference sequence). The CDR3 region is CASTRAGTANQPQHF. The CDR3 region has the DNA TGTGCCAGTACCAGAGCCGGGACAGCAAATCAGCCCCAGCATTTT.

Many counts were recorded for this clonotype. V gene TRBV5-6 combines with J gene TRBJ2-7; 9 bases agree with TRBD2. This CDR3 is built from 18 residues. The trim removed 1 base at V and 6 bases at J, leaving 17 bases unmatched. CDR1 and CDR2 (germline): SGHDT, YYEEEE. The CDR3 DNA sequence: TGTGCCAGCAGCTTGAGGACTCTAGCGGGGACCCCTAAAGCCGAGCAGTACTTC. Its translation is CASSLRTLAGTPKAEQYF.

The chain combines TRBV2 with TRBJ2-2; 9 positions agree with TRBD1. Trimming took 6 bases from V and 7 from J; bases not matched to a gene: 6. The CDR3 runs 14 residues. Germline assignment: CDR1 SNHLY and CDR2 FYNNEI. DNA of the CDR3: TGTGCCAGCAGGTCTGGGACAGGGAGCGGGGAGCTGTTTTTT. Translating gives CASRSGTGSGELFF.

The chain joins TRBV6-5 to TRBJ1-5; tentative D call: TRBD1 (6 bases). Germline V gene data show CDR1 as MNHEY and CDR2 as SVGAGI. This CDR3 comprises 14 residues. Trimming shortened V by 0 bases and J by 7 bases, and 10 bases separated the two germline ends. The CDR3 nucleotides read TGTGCCAGCAGTTACTCACAGGGCCTCCAGCCCCAGCATTTT. Amino acids: CASSYSQGLQPQHF.

J is TRBJ2-1 and V is TRBV27; 8 bases are shared with TRBD2. The germline V gene encodes CDR1 MNHEY and CDR2 SMNVEV (reference sequence). The CDR3 has 14 amino acids. The J segment lost 8 bases and the V segment lost 7 bases, leaving 10 bases of the junction unmatched. In DNA form, the CDR3 reads TGTGCCAGCAAAGCATCCGGGACTAGGGATGAGCAGTTCTTC. This codes for CASKASGTRDEQFF.

This clonotype was counted at least ten times. The chain is built from TRBV5-8 and TRBJ2-7; 10 bases match TRBD1. Germline V gene data show CDR1 as SGHTS and CDR2 as YDEGEE. The CDR3 length is 15 residues. The V gene end was trimmed by 4 bases and the J gene end by 6 bases; junction bases not matched to a gene: 10. CDR3 nucleotides: TGTGCCAGCAGCGAACCGGGACAGGGGAGAGGCGAGCAGTACTTC. It specifies CASSEPGQGRGEQYF.